This T cell receptor (beta chain) is from a study of cytotoxic CD8 clonotypes in ibrutinib-treated CLL. Study conclusions and caveats: Patients had baseline clonality above age-matched healthy donors, and this clonality moved with circulating CD8+ T-cell counts.

Germline values: CDR1 LNHDA, CDR2 SQIVND (reference sequence). V was pared by 5 bases and J by 6 bases, with 11 bases between. The CDR3 extends over 14 amino acids. Depths of 1 in 200,000 to 1 in 1 million T cells were the sequencing target. Assay: immunoSEQ multiplex PCR; the TCRdb copy retains only in-frame clones and omits some. The sample lists roughly 60,000 clones, roughly 71% occurring once. Worth noting for this clone: Its matching antigen is unknown.

This clonotype originated in a human donor with chronic lymphocytic leukemia. This sequence joins TRBV19 and TRBJ1-6, with D perhaps matching TRBD1 (6 bases). The material was PBMCs, obtained after 12 months of ibrutinib treatment. The CDR3: CASSPGASNSPLHF. DNA for the CDR3: TGTGCCAGTAGTCCGGGGGCGAGTAATTCACCCCTCCACTTT.